This T cell receptor (beta chain) was observed in a study of cytomegalovirus exposure and HLA in healthy donors. Findings of the study overall: According to a subsequent analysis, TCR clusters identified in the first cohort showed a tendency to co-occur across the 120 validation repertoires. Reports credit the classifier with highly specific, highly sensitive diagnosis of cytomegalovirus status. Some public TCRs appeared in many individuals, while most sequences were rare.

The donors formed part of the approximately 120-subject validation cohort, distinct from the roughly 730-subject first cohort. Germline-derived CDR1 and CDR2 are MNHNS and SASEGT. Trimming stripped 4 bases from V and 0 bases from J, with 13 bases between. This CDR3 is built from 16 residues. A remark on this clone: The target antigen is unknown.

Sequencing was performed with immunoSEQ multiplex PCR; in TCRdb, only in-frame clones are kept and a portion is missing. The repertoire holds 150,000 to 200,000 clones, with approximately 96% as singletons. Sequencing input: PBMCs. The rearrangement uses TRBV6-1 and TRBJ1-5, with TRBD1 as a possible D gene (6 bases). The clonotype was recovered from a young woman in good health and CMV-seronegative. The CDR3 spells CASSADRRYSNQPQHF. CDR3 nucleotide sequence: TGTGCCAGCAGTGCAGACAGGCGCTATAGCAATCAGCCCCAGCATTTT.